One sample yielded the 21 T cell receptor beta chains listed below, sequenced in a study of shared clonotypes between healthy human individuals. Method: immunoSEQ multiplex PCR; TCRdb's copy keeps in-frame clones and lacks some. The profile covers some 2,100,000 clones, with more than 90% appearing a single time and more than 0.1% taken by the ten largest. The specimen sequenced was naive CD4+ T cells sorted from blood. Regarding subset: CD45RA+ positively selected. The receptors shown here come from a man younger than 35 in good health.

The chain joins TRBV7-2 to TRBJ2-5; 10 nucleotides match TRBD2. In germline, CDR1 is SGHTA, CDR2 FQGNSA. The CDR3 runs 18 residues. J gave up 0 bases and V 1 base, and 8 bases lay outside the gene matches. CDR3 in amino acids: CASSLGASGRPNQETQYF. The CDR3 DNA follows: TGTGCCAGCAGCTTAGGGGCTAGCGGGAGACCGAACCAAGAGACCCAGTACTTC.

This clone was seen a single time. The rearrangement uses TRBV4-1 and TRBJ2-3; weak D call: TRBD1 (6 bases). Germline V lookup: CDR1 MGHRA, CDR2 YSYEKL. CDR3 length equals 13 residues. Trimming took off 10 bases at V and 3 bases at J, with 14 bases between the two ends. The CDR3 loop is CATNNRETDTQYF. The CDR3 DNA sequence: TGCGCCACCAATAACAGGGAGACAGATACGCAGTATTTT.

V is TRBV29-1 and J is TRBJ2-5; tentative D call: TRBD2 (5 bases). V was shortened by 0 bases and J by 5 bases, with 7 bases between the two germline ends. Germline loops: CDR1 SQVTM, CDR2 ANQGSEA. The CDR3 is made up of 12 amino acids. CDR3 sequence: CSVEDGSETQYF. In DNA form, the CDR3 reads TGCAGCGTTGAAGATGGGAGCGAGACCCAGTACTTC.

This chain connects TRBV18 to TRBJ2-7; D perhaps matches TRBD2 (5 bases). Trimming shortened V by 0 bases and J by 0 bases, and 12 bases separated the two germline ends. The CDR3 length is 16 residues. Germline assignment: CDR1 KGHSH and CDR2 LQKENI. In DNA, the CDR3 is TGTGCCAGCTCACCACCTTCGGGAAAGAGCTCCTACGAGCAGTACTTC. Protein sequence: CASSPPSGKSSYEQYF.

The CDR3 DNA reads as TGTGCCAGCAGCCCAACTAGCGGGAACTCCTACGAGCAGTACTTC. Protein: CASSPTSGNSYEQYF. The chain uses TRBV7-2 and TRBJ2-7; 10 bases are a match to TRBD2. CDR1 SGHTA and CDR2 FQGNSA come from the germline V gene. With V trimmed by 5 bases and J by 0 bases, 4 bases remained unmatched. The length of the CDR3 is 15 residues.

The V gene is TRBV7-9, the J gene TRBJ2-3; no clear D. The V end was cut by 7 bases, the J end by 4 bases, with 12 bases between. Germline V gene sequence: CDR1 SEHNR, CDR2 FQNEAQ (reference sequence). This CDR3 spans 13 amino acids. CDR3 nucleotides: TGTGCCAGCAACCCTCAACTGCCAGATACGCAGTATTTT. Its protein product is CASNPQLPDTQYF.

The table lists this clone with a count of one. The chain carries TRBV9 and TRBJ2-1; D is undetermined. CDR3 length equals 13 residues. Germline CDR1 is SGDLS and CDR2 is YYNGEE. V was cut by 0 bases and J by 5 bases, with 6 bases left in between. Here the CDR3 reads CASSVAPNNEQFF. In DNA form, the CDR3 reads TGTGCCAGCAGCGTAGCTCCGAACAATGAGCAGTTCTTC.

The CDR3 region has the DNA TGTGCCAGCAGTTGGGGACAGGGGGCTTCGGACGAGCAGTACTTC. Its protein is CASSWGQGASDEQYF. The chain combines TRBV6-5 with TRBJ2-7; 12 bases line up with TRBD1. Per the germline V gene, CDR1 is MNHEY and CDR2 is SVGAGI. The CDR3 has 15 amino acids. J gave up 5 bases and V 4 bases, and 6 bases lay outside the gene matches.

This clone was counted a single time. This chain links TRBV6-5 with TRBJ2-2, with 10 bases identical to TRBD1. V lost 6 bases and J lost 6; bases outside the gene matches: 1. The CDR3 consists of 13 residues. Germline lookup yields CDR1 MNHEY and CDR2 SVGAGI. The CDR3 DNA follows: TGTGCCAGCAGAGACAGGGGGCCCGGGGAGCTGTTTTTT. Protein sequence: CASRDRGPGELFF.

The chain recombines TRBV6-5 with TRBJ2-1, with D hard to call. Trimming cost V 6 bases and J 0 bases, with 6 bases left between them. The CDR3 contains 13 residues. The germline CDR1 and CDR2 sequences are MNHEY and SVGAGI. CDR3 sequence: CASSASSYNEQFF. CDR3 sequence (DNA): TGTGCCAGCAGCGCGAGCTCCTACAATGAGCAGTTCTTC.

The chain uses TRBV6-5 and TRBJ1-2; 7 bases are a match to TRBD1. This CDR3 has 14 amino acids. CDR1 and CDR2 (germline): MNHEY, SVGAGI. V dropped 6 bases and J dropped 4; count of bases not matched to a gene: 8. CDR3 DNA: TGTGCCAGCAGGACAGGGATCCCCGGCTATGGCTACACCTTC. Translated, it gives CASRTGIPGYGYTF.

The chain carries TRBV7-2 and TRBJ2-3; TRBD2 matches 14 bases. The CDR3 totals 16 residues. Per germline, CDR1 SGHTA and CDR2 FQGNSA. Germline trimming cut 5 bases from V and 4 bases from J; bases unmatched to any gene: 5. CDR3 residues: CASSGTSGSRADTQYF. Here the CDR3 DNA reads TGTGCCAGCAGCGGGACTAGCGGGAGTAGAGCAGATACGCAGTATTTT.

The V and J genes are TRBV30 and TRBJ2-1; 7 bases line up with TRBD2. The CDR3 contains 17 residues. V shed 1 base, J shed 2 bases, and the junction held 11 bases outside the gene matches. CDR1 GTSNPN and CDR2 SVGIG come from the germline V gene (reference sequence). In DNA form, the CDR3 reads TGTGCCTGGAGTGCCCTCCTGGGACTACCAGCCTACAATGAGCAGTTCTTC. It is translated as CAWSALLGLPAYNEQFF.

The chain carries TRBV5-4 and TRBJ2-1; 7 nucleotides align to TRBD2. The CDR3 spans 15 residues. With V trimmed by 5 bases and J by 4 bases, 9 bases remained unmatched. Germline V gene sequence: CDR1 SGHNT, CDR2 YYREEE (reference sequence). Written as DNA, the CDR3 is TGTGCCAGCAGTCCGAAGAGCGGGGCTTACAATGAGCAGTTCTTC. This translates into CASSPKSGAYNEQFF. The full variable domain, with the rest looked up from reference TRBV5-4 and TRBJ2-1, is ETGVTQSPTHLIKTRGQQVTLRCSSQSGHNTVSWYQQALGQGPQFIFQYYREEENGRGNFPPRFSGLQFPNYSSELNVNALELDDSALYLCASSPKSGAYNEQFFGPGTRLTVL.

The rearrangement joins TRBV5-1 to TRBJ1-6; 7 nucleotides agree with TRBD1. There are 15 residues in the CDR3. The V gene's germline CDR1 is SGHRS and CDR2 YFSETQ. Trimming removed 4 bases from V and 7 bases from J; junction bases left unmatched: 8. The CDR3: CASSRETGPNSPLHF. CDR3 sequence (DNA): TGCGCCAGCAGCCGTGAGACAGGGCCCAATTCACCCCTCCACTTT.

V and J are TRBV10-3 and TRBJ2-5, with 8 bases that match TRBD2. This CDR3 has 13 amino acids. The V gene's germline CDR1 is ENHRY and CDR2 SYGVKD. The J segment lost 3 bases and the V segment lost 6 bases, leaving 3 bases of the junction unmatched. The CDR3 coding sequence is TGTGCCATCAGGCCGACTAGCGAAGAGACCCAGTACTTC. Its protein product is CAIRPTSEETQYF.

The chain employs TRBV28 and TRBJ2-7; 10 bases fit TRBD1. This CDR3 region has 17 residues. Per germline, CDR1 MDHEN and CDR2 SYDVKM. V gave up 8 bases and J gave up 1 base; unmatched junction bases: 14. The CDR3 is CASGSRLGQGRSYEQYF. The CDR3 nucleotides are TGTGCCAGCGGATCTCGTCTGGGACAGGGGAGATCCTACGAGCAGTACTTC.

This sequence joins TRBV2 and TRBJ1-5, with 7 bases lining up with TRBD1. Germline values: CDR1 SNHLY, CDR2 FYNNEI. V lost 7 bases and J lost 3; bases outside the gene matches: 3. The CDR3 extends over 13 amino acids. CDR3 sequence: CASKGAPNQPQHF. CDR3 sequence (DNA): TGTGCCAGCAAGGGGGCCCCCAATCAGCCCCAGCATTTT. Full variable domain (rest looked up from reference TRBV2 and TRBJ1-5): EPEVTQTPSHQVTQMGQEVILRCVPISNHLYFYWYRQILGQKVEFLVSFYNNEISEKSEIFDDQFSVERPDGSNFTLKIRSTKLEDSAMYFCASKGAPNQPQHFGDGTRLSIL.

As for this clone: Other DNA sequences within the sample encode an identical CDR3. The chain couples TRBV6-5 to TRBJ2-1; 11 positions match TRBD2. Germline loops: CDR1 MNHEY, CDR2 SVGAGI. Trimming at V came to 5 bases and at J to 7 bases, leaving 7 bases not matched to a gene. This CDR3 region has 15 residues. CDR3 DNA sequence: TGTGCCAGCAGTAGAGGGACTAGCGGACGAAATGAGCAGTTCTTC. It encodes CASSRGTSGRNEQFF.

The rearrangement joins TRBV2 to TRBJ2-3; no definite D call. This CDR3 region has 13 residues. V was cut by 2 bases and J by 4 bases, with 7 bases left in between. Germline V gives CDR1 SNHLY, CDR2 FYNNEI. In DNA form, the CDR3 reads TGTGCCAGCAGTGAAATCGCGGCAGATACGCAGTATTTT. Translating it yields CASSEIAADTQYF.

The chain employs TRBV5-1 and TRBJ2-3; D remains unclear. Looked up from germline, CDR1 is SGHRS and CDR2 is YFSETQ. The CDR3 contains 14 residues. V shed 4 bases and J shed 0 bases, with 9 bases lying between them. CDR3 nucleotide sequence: TGCGCCAGCAGCCCGAACCTAAGCACAGATACGCAGTATTTT. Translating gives CASSPNLSTDTQYF.